This T cell receptor beta chain was identified in a study of cytomegalovirus exposure and HLA in healthy donors. The study, taken as a whole, reports: Researchers reportedly found TCR beta sequences accurately predicted most subjects' HLA-A and HLA-B alleles. Per a prior analysis, the majority of TCR beta V segments were productive roughly 87% or roughly 30% of the time.

Germline V gene data show CDR1 as LNHDA and CDR2 as SQIVND (reference sequence). This CDR3 spans 14 amino acids. Between the trimmed V and J ends, which lost 4 bases and 2 bases, there was a span of 12 bases. Vbeta (60) and Jbeta (13) primers were used in the PCR. The assay was immunoSEQ multiplex PCR, and TCRdb's table has in-frame clones only and misses some. This table holds some 130,000 clones, around 78% found once. In its sample, this clone was seen once. The antigen is unknown. The V and J genes are TRBV19 and TRBJ2-7; the D gene is possibly TRBD1 (6 bases). The TCR sequence derives from a man in his forties or fifties in good health and CMV-seronegative. Sequencing input: PBMCs. The CDR3 DNA follows: TGTGCCAGTAGTAGCAGGGGAACCGCCTACGAGCAGTACTTC. The encoded protein is CASSSRGTAYEQYF.